Sequencing of this T cell receptor (beta chain) was carried out in a study of blood T cells in healthy people across ages. Trimming pared 5 bases from V and 0 bases from J, leaving 13 bases between. CDR1 is SGHTA and CDR2 is FQGNSA in the germline V gene. The CDR3 extends over 16 amino acids. A second PCR, run for roughly 7 to 12 cycles, used a sample-barcoded 5' primer plus a J-beta primer mix. In TCRdb, the 5' RACE reads were re-called with MiXCR into one record per CDR3 protein. The profile covers approximately 1,700,000 distinct CDR3 sequences, with approximately 40% appearing a single time and more than 20% taken by the ten largest.

The source material was blood. The origin of this receptor is a human donor in good health. This chain connects TRBV7-2 to TRBJ2-2; D is undetermined. This CDR3 reads CASSLYVSTNTGELFF. The CDR3 nucleotides read TGTGCCAGCAGCCTATACGTCTCTACGAACACCGGGGAGCTGTTTTTT.